This T cell receptor beta chain was obtained from a study of T cell responses to AZD1222 COVID-19 vaccine. Using immunoSEQ multiplex PCR, the repertoire was profiled, and TCRdb retains in-frame clones only, with some absent. The table records 150,000 to 200,000 clones, approximately 95% of them present only once. Germline CDR1 and CDR2: SGHRS and YFSETQ. The CDR3 loop spans 17 amino acids. V gave up 4 bases and J gave up 4 bases; unmatched junction bases: 14. The V and J genes are TRBV5-1 and TRBJ2-3; 8 bases are a match to TRBD1. This clonotype was sampled from an adult in good health. Sequenced material: peripheral blood, taken on day 0 of AZD1222 vaccination. The CDR3 loop reads CASSIPPGGGSPDTQYF. CDR3 sequence (DNA): TGCGCCAGCAGCATCCCCCCAGGGGGCGGGTCCCCAGATACGCAGTATTTT.